This is a list of T cell receptor beta chains from one sample in a study of molecular identifiers for immune sequencing clone quantification. TCRdb re-derived calls from the PCR reads in MiXCR, one entry per CDR3 protein. The sample gives about 510,000 distinct CDR3 sequences, 20% to 25% of which show up once; roughly 0.81% is in the top ten. The sample consisted of naive CD8+ T cells from blood, with Jurkat cell RNA spiked in. The source of these receptors is a human donor in good health. Some libraries in this study had Jurkat cell RNA spiked in. Both conserved end residues are part of each CDR3. The order of the fields is D gene, V gene, J gene, clone size, CDR3 protein, CDR3 DNA. D genes are given only for firm matches. Expanded clones are given a class, and other clones once, few, many or no size at all.

d_call: -; v_call: TRBV3-1; j_call: TRBJ2-5; clone_size: -; cdr3_aa: CASSQEGRNLGGGETQYF; cdr3_nt: TGTGCCAGCAGCCAAGAAGGTCGAAACCTGGGGGGTGGGGAGACCCAGTACTTC
d_call: -; v_call: TRBV7-2; j_call: TRBJ2-3; clone_size: many; cdr3_aa: CASSSLPPDTQYF; cdr3_nt: TGTGCCAGCAGCTCCCTCCCCCCAGATACGCAGTATTTT
d_call: TRBD1; v_call: TRBV27; j_call: TRBJ1-5; clone_size: few; cdr3_aa: CASQRGQVNQPQHF; cdr3_nt: TGTGCCAGCCAGAGAGGACAGGTGAATCAGCCCCAGCATTTT
d_call: TRBD1; v_call: TRBV5-5; j_call: TRBJ1-2; clone_size: -; cdr3_aa: CASSLWDSNYGYTF; cdr3_nt: TGTGCCAGCAGCTTGTGGGACAGTAACTATGGCTACACCTTC
d_call: -; v_call: TRBV9; j_call: TRBJ1-1; clone_size: many; cdr3_aa: CASSADHIPAEAFF; cdr3_nt: TGTGCCAGCAGCGCGGACCATATACCGGCTGAAGCTTTCTTT
d_call: -; v_call: TRBV2; j_call: TRBJ2-3; clone_size: -; cdr3_aa: CASSGFRAEPYTDTQYF; cdr3_nt: TGTGCCAGCAGCGGTTTCCGGGCGGAACCTTACACAGATACGCAGTATTTT
d_call: TRBD2; v_call: TRBV7-2; j_call: TRBJ2-1; clone_size: many; cdr3_aa: CASSLVGTSGGLGDEQFF; cdr3_nt: TGTGCCAGCAGCTTAGTCGGGACTAGCGGGGGGTTAGGCGATGAGCAGTTCTTC
d_call: TRBD1; v_call: TRBV4-1; j_call: TRBJ1-5; clone_size: many; cdr3_aa: CASSQETGVGQPQHF; cdr3_nt: TGCGCCAGCAGCCAGGAAACAGGGGTGGGTCAGCCCCAGCATTTT
d_call: TRBD1; v_call: TRBV11-2; j_call: TRBJ2-7; clone_size: -; cdr3_aa: CASSISTGFDEQYF; cdr3_nt: TGTGCCAGCAGCATATCGACAGGGTTCGACGAGCAGTACTTC
d_call: -; v_call: TRBV7-9; j_call: TRBJ1-3; clone_size: once; cdr3_aa: CASSLIQGVHSGNTIYF; cdr3_nt: TGTGCCAGCAGCTTGATACAGGGTGTTCACTCTGGAAACACCATATATTTT
d_call: -; v_call: TRBV14; j_call: TRBJ1-1; clone_size: few; cdr3_aa: CASSQDSRLHLGTEAFF; cdr3_nt: TGTGCCAGCAGCCAAGATAGTCGGCTCCACCTTGGCACTGAAGCTTTCTTT
d_call: -; v_call: TRBV6-2/TRBV6-3; j_call: TRBJ1-5; clone_size: many; cdr3_aa: CASSTGHLNQPQHF; cdr3_nt: TGTGCCAGCAGTACGGGACACCTCAATCAGCCCCAGCATTTT
d_call: TRBD2; v_call: TRBV20-1; j_call: TRBJ2-1; clone_size: many; cdr3_aa: CSCRYLAALSGEQFF; cdr3_nt: TGCAGCTGCCGCTATCTAGCGGCGCTAAGCGGTGAGCAGTTCTTC
d_call: -; v_call: TRBV15; j_call: TRBJ2-5; clone_size: -; cdr3_aa: CATSREWYSDQETQYF; cdr3_nt: TGTGCCACCAGCAGAGAATGGTACTCCGATCAAGAGACCCAGTACTTC
d_call: -; v_call: TRBV5-1; j_call: TRBJ2-3; clone_size: many; cdr3_aa: CASSLFERTTTDTQYF; cdr3_nt: TGCGCCAGCAGCTTGTTCGAGCGGACTACCACAGATACGCAGTATTTT
d_call: -; v_call: TRBV6-5; j_call: TRBJ2-3; clone_size: many; cdr3_aa: CASRKGFRDPQGADTQYF; cdr3_nt: TGTGCCAGCAGAAAAGGATTCCGGGACCCCCAGGGAGCAGATACGCAGTATTTT
d_call: -; v_call: TRBV6-4; j_call: TRBJ1-1; clone_size: many; cdr3_aa: CASRETRGDTEAFF; cdr3_nt: TGTGCCAGCAGGGAAACGCGCGGGGACACTGAAGCTTTCTTT
d_call: -; v_call: TRBV9; j_call: TRBJ1-4; clone_size: few; cdr3_aa: CASSGSGATNEKLFF; cdr3_nt: TGTGCCAGCAGCGGATCAGGGGCAACTAATGAAAAACTGTTTTTT
d_call: TRBD2; v_call: TRBV2; j_call: TRBJ2-5; clone_size: many; cdr3_aa: CASSVWLAGDQETQYF; cdr3_nt: TGTGCCAGCAGTGTATGGCTAGCGGGGGACCAAGAGACCCAGTACTTC
d_call: TRBD1; v_call: TRBV12-3/TRBV12-4; j_call: TRBJ2-3; clone_size: many; cdr3_aa: CASSFDRGHGTDTQYF; cdr3_nt: TGTGCCAGCAGTTTCGACAGGGGACATGGCACAGATACGCAGTATTTT
d_call: TRBD1; v_call: TRBV5-1; j_call: TRBJ2-1; clone_size: -; cdr3_aa: CASQIEQGKNNERFF; cdr3_nt: TGCGCCAGCCAGATCGAACAGGGGAAAAACAATGAGCGGTTCTTC
d_call: -; v_call: TRBV7-9; j_call: TRBJ2-4; clone_size: -; cdr3_aa: CASSLDLRGDIQYF; cdr3_nt: TGTGCCAGCAGCTTAGACCTCAGGGGGGACATTCAGTACTTC
d_call: -; v_call: TRBV12-3/TRBV12-4; j_call: TRBJ1-4; clone_size: many; cdr3_aa: CASAITEDHEKLFF; cdr3_nt: TGTGCCAGCGCGATTACGGAGGACCACGAAAAACTGTTTTTT
d_call: TRBD2; v_call: TRBV7-6; j_call: TRBJ2-7; clone_size: -; cdr3_aa: CASSLASRGSTYEQYF; cdr3_nt: TGTGCCAGCAGCTTAGCCTCGCGGGGGTCCACCTACGAGCAGTACTTC
d_call: -; v_call: TRBV29-1; j_call: TRBJ2-7; clone_size: -; cdr3_aa: CSAITVYEQYF; cdr3_nt: TGCAGCGCCATCACGGTTTACGAGCAGTACTTC
d_call: -; v_call: TRBV7-9; j_call: TRBJ2-5; clone_size: -; cdr3_aa: CASSLAPAGETQYF; cdr3_nt: TGTGCCAGCAGCTTAGCGCCAGCCGGGGAGACCCAGTACTTC
d_call: -; v_call: TRBV29-1; j_call: TRBJ2-7; clone_size: many; cdr3_aa: CSVAEDYEQYF; cdr3_nt: TGCAGCGTTGCCGAGGACTACGAGCAGTACTTC
d_call: -; v_call: TRBV19; j_call: TRBJ1-5; clone_size: many; cdr3_aa: CASCRGGDLSNSNQPQHF; cdr3_nt: TGTGCCAGTTGTAGGGGGGGCGACCTATCAAATAGCAATCAGCCCCAGCATTTT
d_call: -; v_call: TRBV21-1; j_call: TRBJ1-1; clone_size: many; cdr3_aa: CASSNNGGYMNTEAFF; cdr3_nt: TGTGCCAGCAGCAATAACGGCGGATACATGAACACTGAAGCTTTCTTT
d_call: TRBD1; v_call: TRBV14; j_call: TRBJ1-6; clone_size: -; cdr3_aa: CAGSQDRDRLGVNSPLHF; cdr3_nt: TGTGCCGGCAGCCAAGATCGGGACAGGCTGGGGGTTAATTCACCCCTCCACTTT
d_call: -; v_call: TRBV20-1; j_call: TRBJ2-7; clone_size: -; cdr3_aa: CSALGTDFYERYF; cdr3_nt: TGCAGTGCTCTAGGGACGGATTTCTACGAGCGGTACTTC
d_call: -; v_call: TRBV14; j_call: TRBJ2-7; clone_size: -; cdr3_aa: CVSSQDSLRPYEQYF; cdr3_nt: TGTGTCAGCAGCCAAGATAGTCTTCGGCCCTACGAGCAGTACTTC
d_call: TRBD2; v_call: TRBV11-2; j_call: TRBJ2-1; clone_size: -; cdr3_aa: CASSLVGGRSDEQFF; cdr3_nt: TGTGCCAGCAGCTTAGTTGGCGGGAGGAGCGATGAGCAGTTCTTC
d_call: TRBD1; v_call: TRBV2; j_call: TRBJ1-5; clone_size: few; cdr3_aa: CASRKTGENQPQHF; cdr3_nt: TGTGCCAGCAGGAAGACAGGGGAGAATCAGCCCCAGCATTTT
d_call: -; v_call: TRBV6-5; j_call: TRBJ2-1; clone_size: few; cdr3_aa: CASTEGAWGYNEQFF; cdr3_nt: TGTGCCAGCACAGAAGGGGCCTGGGGGTACAATGAGCAGTTCTTC
d_call: TRBD1; v_call: TRBV4-1; j_call: TRBJ2-7; clone_size: -; cdr3_aa: CASSPREGQGYEQYF; cdr3_nt: TGCGCCAGCAGCCCCCGAGAAGGACAGGGCTACGAGCAGTACTTC
d_call: -; v_call: TRBV5-1; j_call: TRBJ2-3; clone_size: few; cdr3_aa: CASSGDASRSTDTQYF; cdr3_nt: TGCGCCAGCAGCGGCGACGCCAGTCGGAGCACAGATACGCAGTATTTT
d_call: -; v_call: TRBV19; j_call: TRBJ1-5; clone_size: many; cdr3_aa: CASSIMEYSNQPQHF; cdr3_nt: TGTGCCAGTAGTATCATGGAATATAGCAATCAGCCCCAGCATTTT
d_call: TRBD2; v_call: TRBV7-8; j_call: TRBJ2-2; clone_size: -; cdr3_aa: CASSPPSGIYTGELFF; cdr3_nt: TGTGCCAGCAGCCCCCCTAGCGGGATTTACACCGGGGAGCTGTTTTTT
d_call: TRBD2; v_call: TRBV27; j_call: TRBJ2-3; clone_size: many; cdr3_aa: CASRFIAGALGFDTQYF; cdr3_nt: TGTGCCAGCAGATTTATAGCGGGAGCGCTCGGTTTCGATACGCAGTATTTT
d_call: TRBD1; v_call: TRBV10-2; j_call: TRBJ1-5; clone_size: many; cdr3_aa: CASSEGQGGQPQHF; cdr3_nt: TGTGCCAGCAGTGAAGGACAGGGGGGTCAGCCCCAGCATTTT
d_call: -; v_call: TRBV3-1; j_call: TRBJ2-5; clone_size: -; cdr3_aa: CASSQGGGSQETQYF; cdr3_nt: TGTGCCAGCAGCCAAGGAGGGGGATCCCAAGAGACCCAGTACTTC
d_call: -; v_call: TRBV19; j_call: TRBJ2-4; clone_size: few; cdr3_aa: CASMWGDIQYF; cdr3_nt: TGTGCCAGTATGTGGGGGGACATTCAGTACTTC
d_call: TRBD2; v_call: TRBV27; j_call: TRBJ2-1; clone_size: many; cdr3_aa: CASSGLGNEQFF; cdr3_nt: TGTGCCAGCAGTGGACTAGGCAATGAGCAGTTCTTC
d_call: TRBD1; v_call: TRBV12-3/TRBV12-4; j_call: TRBJ2-7; clone_size: -; cdr3_aa: CASSDRGKMGEQYF; cdr3_nt: TGTGCCAGCAGTGACAGGGGCAAGATGGGCGAGCAGTACTTC
d_call: TRBD1; v_call: TRBV4-3; j_call: TRBJ1-1; clone_size: -; cdr3_aa: CASSQNSGQGRAFF; cdr3_nt: TGCGCCAGCAGCCAAAATTCGGGACAGGGTCGTGCTTTCTTT
d_call: TRBD2; v_call: TRBV9; j_call: TRBJ2-3; clone_size: -; cdr3_aa: CASSPSAGGGYVGADTQYF; cdr3_nt: TGTGCCAGCAGCCCGAGTGCGGGGGGCGGATATGTTGGCGCAGATACGCAGTATTTT
d_call: TRBD1; v_call: TRBV7-9; j_call: TRBJ1-4; clone_size: many; cdr3_aa: CASSLTGADGKLFF; cdr3_nt: TGTGCCAGCAGCCTGACAGGGGCTGATGGAAAACTGTTTTTT
d_call: TRBD1; v_call: TRBV7-8; j_call: TRBJ2-3; clone_size: many; cdr3_aa: CASSYPGQADTQYF; cdr3_nt: TGTGCCAGCAGCTATCCGGGACAGGCAGATACGCAGTATTTT
d_call: -; v_call: TRBV2; j_call: TRBJ2-1; clone_size: -; cdr3_aa: CASSDGGSSYNEQFF; cdr3_nt: TGTGCCAGCAGTGACGGAGGGAGCTCCTACAATGAGCAGTTCTTC
d_call: TRBD1; v_call: TRBV7-8; j_call: TRBJ1-5; clone_size: few; cdr3_aa: CASSPIGQGHQPQHF; cdr3_nt: TGTGCCAGCAGCCCAATCGGACAGGGGCATCAGCCCCAGCATTTT
d_call: -; v_call: TRBV3-1; j_call: TRBJ1-1; clone_size: many; cdr3_aa: CASSPTGTQAFF; cdr3_nt: TGTGCCAGCAGCCCAACCGGGACACAAGCTTTCTTT
d_call: -; v_call: TRBV30; j_call: TRBJ1-5; clone_size: -; cdr3_aa: CAWSAFFSMAGENSNQPQHF; cdr3_nt: TGTGCCTGGAGTGCATTCTTTAGTATGGCAGGAGAGAATAGCAATCAGCCCCAGCATTTT